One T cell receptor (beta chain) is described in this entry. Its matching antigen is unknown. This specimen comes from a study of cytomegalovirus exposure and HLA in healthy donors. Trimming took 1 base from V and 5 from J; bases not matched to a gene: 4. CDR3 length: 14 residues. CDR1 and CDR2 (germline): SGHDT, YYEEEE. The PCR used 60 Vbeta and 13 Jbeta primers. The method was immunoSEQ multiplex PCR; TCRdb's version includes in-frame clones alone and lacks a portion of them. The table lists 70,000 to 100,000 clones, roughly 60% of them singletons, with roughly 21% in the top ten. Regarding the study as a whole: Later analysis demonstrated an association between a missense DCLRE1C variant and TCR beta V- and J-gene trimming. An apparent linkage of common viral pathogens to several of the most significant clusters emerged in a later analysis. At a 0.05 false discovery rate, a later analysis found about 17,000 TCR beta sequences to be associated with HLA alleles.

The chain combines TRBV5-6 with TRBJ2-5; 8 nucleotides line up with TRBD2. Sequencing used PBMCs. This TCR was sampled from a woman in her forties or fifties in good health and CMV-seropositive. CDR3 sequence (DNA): TGTGCCAGCAGCTTGCAACTAGCGGTGGAGACCCAGTACTTC. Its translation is CASSLQLAVETQYF.